These T cell receptor beta chains were read from a single sample in a study of T-cell memory formation after mild COVID-19. TCRdb reprocessed the 5' RACE reads via MiXCR and lists one record per CDR3 protein. The sample contains some 40,000 distinct CDR3 sequences, approximately 7% of which appear only once. The sample consisted of PBMCs or a T cell subset sorted from them (not recorded which). The receptor set was obtained from a man younger than 30 who had mild COVID-19 (a few samples of this study predate the infection). Cell type and time point are not known. Each CDR3 is given with its conserved first and last residue. Fields, in order: D gene, V gene, J gene, clone size, CDR3 protein, CDR3 DNA. A D gene is named only where the DNA matches it firmly. Rows may omit the clone size; those that give it use once, few, many or a size class.

D: .; V: TRBV11-2; J: TRBJ2-5; size: many; CDR3: CASSLEGSSRETQYF; DNA: TGTGCCAGCAGCTTAGAAGGCAGTTCGAGGGAGACCCAGTACTTC
D: .; V: TRBV5-1; J: TRBJ2-3; size: few; CDR3: CASRLGAGASTDTQYF; DNA: TGCGCCAGCAGACTGGGAGCGGGCGCTAGCACAGATACGCAGTATTTT
D: TRBD1; V: TRBV7-9; J: TRBJ2-7; size: few; CDR3: CASSLTGGGSIVYEQYF; DNA: TGTGCCAGCAGCTTGACAGGGGGCGGATCGATTGTTTACGAGCAGTACTTC
D: .; V: TRBV4-1; J: TRBJ2-3; size: many; CDR3: CASSQGRGGDTQYF; DNA: TGCGCCAGCAGCCAAGGGAGGGGGGGAGATACGCAGTATTTT
D: TRBD1; V: TRBV5-1; J: TRBJ1-6; size: .; CDR3: CASSSGDRISPLHF; DNA: TGCGCCAGCAGCTCGGGGGACAGAATCTCACCCCTCCACTTT
D: TRBD1; V: TRBV5-1; J: TRBJ2-2; size: many; CDR3: CASSTRGRGTGELFF; DNA: TGCGCCAGCAGCACCAGGGGGCGCGGCACCGGGGAGCTGTTTTTT
D: .; V: TRBV18; J: TRBJ1-1; size: .; CDR3: CASTFGENTEAFF; DNA: TGTGCCAGCACCTTCGGGGAGAACACTGAAGCTTTCTTT
D: .; V: TRBV5-1; J: TRBJ2-2; size: few; CDR3: CATRTGPENTGELFF; DNA: TGCGCCACCCGGACCGGGCCAGAGAACACCGGGGAGCTGTTTTTT
D: .; V: TRBV4-1; J: TRBJ1-5; size: few; CDR3: CASSQDRGAGNQPQHF; DNA: TGCGCCAGCAGCCAAGATCGGGGGGCTGGTAATCAGCCCCAGCATTTT
D: .; V: TRBV20-1; J: TRBJ2-2; size: .; CDR3: CSAPVAANTGELFF; DNA: TGCAGTGCCCCAGTAGCGGCGAACACCGGGGAGCTGTTTTTT
D: TRBD2; V: TRBV20-1; J: TRBJ2-5; size: .; CDR3: CSARRSGGAWETQYF; DNA: TGCAGTGCTAGAAGGAGCGGGGGGGCCTGGGAGACCCAGTACTTC
D: TRBD1; V: TRBV7-2; J: TRBJ1-3; size: .; CDR3: CASSFTGGYGNTIYF; DNA: TGTGCCAGCAGCTTCACAGGGGGTTATGGAAACACCATATATTTT
D: .; V: TRBV7-2; J: TRBJ2-3; size: .; CDR3: CASSPTLDTQYF; DNA: TGTGCCAGCAGCCCAACGTTGGATACGCAGTATTTT
D: TRBD1; V: TRBV4-2; J: TRBJ2-2; size: many; CDR3: CASSLSGQGTSGELFF; DNA: TGTGCCAGCAGCCTTTCGGGACAGGGGACGTCGGGGGAGCTGTTTTTT
D: .; V: TRBV12-3/TRBV12-4; J: TRBJ2-5; size: many; CDR3: CASSLLGETQYF; DNA: TGTGCCAGCAGTTTGTTGGGGGAGACCCAGTACTTC
D: TRBD2; V: TRBV5-5; J: TRBJ2-3; size: many; CDR3: CASSPVSGGRDTQYF; DNA: TGTGCCAGCAGCCCTGTCTCGGGGGGGCGGGATACGCAGTATTTT
D: .; V: TRBV5-1; J: TRBJ2-7; size: .; CDR3: CASSGVTSPAHEQYF; DNA: TGCGCCAGCAGCGGAGTAACAAGCCCCGCACACGAGCAGTACTTC
D: TRBD1; V: TRBV5-1; J: TRBJ2-5; size: .; CDR3: CASRSTGYQETQYF; DNA: TGCGCCAGCAGATCGACAGGGTACCAAGAGACCCAGTACTTC
D: .; V: TRBV5-1; J: TRBJ2-5; size: .; CDR3: CASSFDGAGETQYF; DNA: TGCGCCAGCAGCTTCGACGGGGCCGGGGAGACCCAGTACTTC
D: TRBD1; V: TRBV7-2; J: TRBJ1-2; size: few; CDR3: CASSSLRTGGRGYGYTF; DNA: TGTGCCAGCAGCTCGCTACGCACAGGGGGGAGGGGCTATGGCTACACCTTC
D: .; V: TRBV4-3; J: TRBJ1-5; size: few; CDR3: CASSQSGAPNQPQHF; DNA: TGCGCCAGCAGCCAATCGGGGGCCCCGAATCAGCCCCAGCATTTT
D: TRBD2; V: TRBV7-7; J: TRBJ2-3; size: many; CDR3: CASSSGTSGGDTQYF; DNA: TGTGCCAGCAGCTCCGGGACTAGCGGGGGAGATACGCAGTATTTT
D: .; V: TRBV5-1; J: TRBJ1-1; size: .; CDR3: CASSLERGTAFF; DNA: TGCGCCAGCAGCTTGGAAAGAGGGACCGCTTTCTTT
D: .; V: TRBV18; J: TRBJ2-1; size: few; CDR3: CASSPPGNPYNEQFF; DNA: TGTGCCAGCTCACCCCCCGGGAACCCCTACAATGAGCAGTTCTTC
D: TRBD1; V: TRBV5-6; J: TRBJ1-4; size: .; CDR3: CASSLRDRGKLFF; DNA: TGTGCCAGCAGCCTTCGGGACAGGGGAAAACTGTTTTTT
D: .; V: TRBV20-1; J: TRBJ2-2; size: many; CDR3: CSASNYVDGELFF; DNA: TGCAGTGCTAGTAACTATGTCGACGGGGAGCTGTTTTTT
D: .; V: TRBV6-6; J: TRBJ1-2; size: few; CDR3: CASSGNREANYGYTF; DNA: TGTGCCAGCAGTGGTAACAGGGAAGCTAACTATGGCTACACCTTC
D: TRBD1; V: TRBV9; J: TRBJ2-1; size: few; CDR3: CASSVAQGAYNEQFF; DNA: TGTGCCAGCAGCGTAGCCCAGGGGGCTTACAATGAGCAGTTCTTC
D: TRBD1; V: TRBV7-3; J: TRBJ2-7; size: .; CDR3: CASSFGQGGSYEQYF; DNA: TGTGCCAGCAGCTTTGGACAGGGAGGCTCCTACGAGCAGTACTTC